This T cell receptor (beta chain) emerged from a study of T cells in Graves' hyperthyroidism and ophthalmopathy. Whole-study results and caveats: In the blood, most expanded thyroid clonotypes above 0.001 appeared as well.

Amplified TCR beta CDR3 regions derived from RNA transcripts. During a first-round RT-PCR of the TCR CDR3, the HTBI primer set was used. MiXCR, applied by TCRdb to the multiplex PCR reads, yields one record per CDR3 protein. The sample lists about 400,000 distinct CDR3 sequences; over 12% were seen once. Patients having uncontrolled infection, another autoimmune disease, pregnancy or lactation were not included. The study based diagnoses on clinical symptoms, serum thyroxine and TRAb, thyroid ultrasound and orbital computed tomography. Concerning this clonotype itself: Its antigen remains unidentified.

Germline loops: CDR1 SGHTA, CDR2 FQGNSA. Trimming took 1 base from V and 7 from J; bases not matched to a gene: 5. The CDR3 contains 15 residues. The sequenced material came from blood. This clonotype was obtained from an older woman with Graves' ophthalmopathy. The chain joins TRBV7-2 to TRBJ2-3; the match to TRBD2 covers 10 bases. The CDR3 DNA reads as TGTGCCAGCAGCTTAGGAGCGGGAGGGGCCAATACGCAGTATTTT. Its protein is CASSLGAGGANTQYF.